This T cell receptor beta chain was found in a study of cytomegalovirus exposure and HLA in healthy donors. General observations from the study: When a later analysis was performed, an Asian-associated ancestry cluster reportedly had fewer N-insertions than the roughly 700-donor mean.

Worth noting for this clone: Its antigen is as yet unknown.

Germline values: CDR1 LGHNT, CDR2 FRNRAP. The CDR3 has 15 amino acids. The V and J ends lost 4 bases and 0 bases, in that order; junction bases with no gene match: 2. PCR primers comprised 60 Vbeta and 13 Jbeta primers. Only in-frame clones appear in the TCRdb table, and some are missing; sequencing was by immunoSEQ multiplex PCR. The sample includes 150,000 to 200,000 clones. This receptor was identified in a man aged 25-45 years in good health and CMV-seronegative. The V gene is TRBV12-5, the J gene TRBJ2-3; 9 bases match TRBD2. Sequencing was done on a sample of PBMCs. CDR3 DNA sequence: TGTGCTAGTGGTTCAGGACTAGCGAGCACAGATACGCAGTATTTT. Translated: CASGSGLASTDTQYF.